This section outlines one TCR beta chain sequence together with its context. Method: immunoSEQ multiplex PCR; TCRdb's copy keeps in-frame clones and lacks some. The table for this sample gives fewer than 200,000 clones. The sample is drawn from a study of control samples from healthy donors and cancer patients. This clonotype originated in a woman under 40 in good health. Sample: blood.

This CDR3 reads CASSRTGVGTEAFF. The CDR3 coding sequence is TGTGCCAGCAGTAGGACAGGGGTGGGCACTGAAGCTTTCTTT. The rearrangement links TRBV6-5 to TRBJ1-1; 9 bases fit TRBD1. This CDR3 spans 14 amino acids. Trimming removed 5 bases from V and 4 bases from J; junction bases left unmatched: 5. CDR1 and CDR2 (germline): MNHEY, SVGAGI.